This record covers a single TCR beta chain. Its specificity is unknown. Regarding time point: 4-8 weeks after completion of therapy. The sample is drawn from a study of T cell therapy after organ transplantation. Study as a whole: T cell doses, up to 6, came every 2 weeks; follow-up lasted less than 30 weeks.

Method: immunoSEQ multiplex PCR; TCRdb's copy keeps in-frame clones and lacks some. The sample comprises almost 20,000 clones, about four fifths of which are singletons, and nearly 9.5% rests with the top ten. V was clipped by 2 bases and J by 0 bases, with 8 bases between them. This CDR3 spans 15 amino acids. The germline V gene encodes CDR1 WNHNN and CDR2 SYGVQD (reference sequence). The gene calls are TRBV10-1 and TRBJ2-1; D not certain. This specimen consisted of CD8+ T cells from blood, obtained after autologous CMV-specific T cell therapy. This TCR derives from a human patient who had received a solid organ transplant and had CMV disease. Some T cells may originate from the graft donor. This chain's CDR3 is CASSEGQHSYNEQFF. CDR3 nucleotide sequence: TGCGCCAGCAGTGAGGGGCAGCACTCCTACAATGAGCAGTTCTTC.